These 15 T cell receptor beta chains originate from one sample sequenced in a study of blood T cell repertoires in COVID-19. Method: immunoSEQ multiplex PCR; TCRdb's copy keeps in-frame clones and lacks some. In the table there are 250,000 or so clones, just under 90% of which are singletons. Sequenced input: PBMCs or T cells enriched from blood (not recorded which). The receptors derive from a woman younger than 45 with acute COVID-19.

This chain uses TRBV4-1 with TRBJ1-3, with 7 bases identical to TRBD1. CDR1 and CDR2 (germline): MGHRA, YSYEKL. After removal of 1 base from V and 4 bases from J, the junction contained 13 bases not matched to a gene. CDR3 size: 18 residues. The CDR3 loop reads CASSQGRQGPKAGNTIYF. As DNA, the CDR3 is TGCGCCAGCAGCCAAGGACGACAGGGCCCAAAAGCGGGAAACACCATATATTTT.

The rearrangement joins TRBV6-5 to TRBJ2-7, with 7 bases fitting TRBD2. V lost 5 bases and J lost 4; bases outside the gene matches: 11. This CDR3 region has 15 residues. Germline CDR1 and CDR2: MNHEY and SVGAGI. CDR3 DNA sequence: TGTGCCAGCAGTCCCGACCGGGACGGGAGGTACGAGCAGTACTTC. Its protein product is CASSPDRDGRYEQYF.

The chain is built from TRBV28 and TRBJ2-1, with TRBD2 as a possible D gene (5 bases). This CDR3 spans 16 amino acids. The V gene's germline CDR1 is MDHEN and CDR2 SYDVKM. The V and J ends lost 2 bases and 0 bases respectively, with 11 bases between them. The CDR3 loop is CASSLMSGSSYNEQFF. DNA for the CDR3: TGTGCCAGCAGTTTAATGTCGGGGAGCTCCTACAATGAGCAGTTCTTC.

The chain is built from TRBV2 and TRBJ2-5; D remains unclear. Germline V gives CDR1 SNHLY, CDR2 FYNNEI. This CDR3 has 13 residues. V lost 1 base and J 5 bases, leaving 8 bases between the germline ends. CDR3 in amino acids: CASSEGPRETQYF. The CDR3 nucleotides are TGTGCCAGCAGTGAAGGGCCGCGGGAGACCCAGTACTTC.

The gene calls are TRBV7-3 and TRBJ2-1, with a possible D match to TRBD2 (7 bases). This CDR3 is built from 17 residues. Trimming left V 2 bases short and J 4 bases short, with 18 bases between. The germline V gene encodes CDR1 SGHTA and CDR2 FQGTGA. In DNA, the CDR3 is TGTGCCAGCAGCTTATATAACGGGGGGCTAGGGTACAATGAGCAGTTCTTC. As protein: CASSLYNGGLGYNEQFF.

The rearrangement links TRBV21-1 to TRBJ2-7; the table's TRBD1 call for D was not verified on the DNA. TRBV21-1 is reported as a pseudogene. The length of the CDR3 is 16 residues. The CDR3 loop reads CASSNIRTGYSYEQYF. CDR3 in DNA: TGTGCCAGCAGCAATATTAGGACAGGCTACTCCTACGAGCAGTACTTC.

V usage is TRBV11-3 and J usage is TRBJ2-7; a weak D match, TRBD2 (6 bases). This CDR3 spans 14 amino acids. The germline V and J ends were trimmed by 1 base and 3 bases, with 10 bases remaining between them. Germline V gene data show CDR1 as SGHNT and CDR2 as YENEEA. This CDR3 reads CASSLAGDVYEQYF. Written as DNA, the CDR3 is TGTGCCAGCAGCTTAGCGGGGGACGTCTACGAGCAGTACTTC.

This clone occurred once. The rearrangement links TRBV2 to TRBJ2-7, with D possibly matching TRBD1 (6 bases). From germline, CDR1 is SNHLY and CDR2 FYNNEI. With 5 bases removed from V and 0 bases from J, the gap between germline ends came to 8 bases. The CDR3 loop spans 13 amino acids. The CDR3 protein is CASSWDTSYEQYF. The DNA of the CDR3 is TGTGCCAGCAGTTGGGACACCTCCTACGAGCAGTACTTC.

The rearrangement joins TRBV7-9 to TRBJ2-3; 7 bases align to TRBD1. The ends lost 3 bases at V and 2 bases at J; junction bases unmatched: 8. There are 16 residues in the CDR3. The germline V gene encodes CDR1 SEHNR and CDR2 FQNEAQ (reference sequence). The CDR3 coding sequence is TGTGCCAGCAGCTTTAGGTTCGACAGGGCCACAGATACGCAGTATTTT. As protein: CASSFRFDRATDTQYF.

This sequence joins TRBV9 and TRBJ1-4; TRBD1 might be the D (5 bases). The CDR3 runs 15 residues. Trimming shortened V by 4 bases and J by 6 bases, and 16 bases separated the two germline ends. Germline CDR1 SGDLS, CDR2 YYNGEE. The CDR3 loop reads CASSPRGEVDEKLFF. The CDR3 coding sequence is TGTGCCAGCAGCCCCCGAGGGGAGGTGGATGAAAAACTGTTTTTT. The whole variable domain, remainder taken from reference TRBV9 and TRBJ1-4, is DSGVTQTPKHLITATGQRVTLRCSPRSGDLSVYWYQQSLDQGLQFLIQYYNGEERAKGNILERFSAQQFPDLHSELNLSSLELGDSALYFCASSPRGEVDEKLFFGSGTQLSVL.

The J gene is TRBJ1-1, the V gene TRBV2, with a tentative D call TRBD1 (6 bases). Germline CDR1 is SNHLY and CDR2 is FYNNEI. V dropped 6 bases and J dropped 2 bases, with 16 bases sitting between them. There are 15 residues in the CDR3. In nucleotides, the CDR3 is TGTGCCAGCAGCTTACCACAGGGAGCTAACACTGAAGCTTTCTTT. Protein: CASSLPQGANTEAFF.

CDR3: CASSLPSSGGYNEQFF. Here the CDR3 DNA reads TGTGCCAGCAGTTTGCCCTCTAGCGGCGGCTACAATGAGCAGTTCTTC. The V and J genes are TRBV28 and TRBJ2-1; 7 bases are a match to TRBD2. The trim removed 3 bases at V and 3 bases at J, leaving 8 bases unmatched. This CDR3 comprises 16 residues. Per germline, CDR1 MDHEN and CDR2 SYDVKM.

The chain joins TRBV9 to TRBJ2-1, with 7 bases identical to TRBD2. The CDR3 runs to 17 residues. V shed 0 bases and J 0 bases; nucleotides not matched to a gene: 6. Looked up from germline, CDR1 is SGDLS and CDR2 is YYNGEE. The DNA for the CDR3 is TGTGCCAGCAGCGTAGGGGAAGCGGGGAGCTCCTACAATGAGCAGTTCTTC. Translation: CASSVGEAGSSYNEQFF.

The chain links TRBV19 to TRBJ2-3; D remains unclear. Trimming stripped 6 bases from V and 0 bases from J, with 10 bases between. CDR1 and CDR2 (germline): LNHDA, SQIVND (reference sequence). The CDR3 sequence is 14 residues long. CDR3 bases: TGTGCCAGTAGGTACGCGTCTAGCACAGATACGCAGTATTTT. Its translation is CASRYASSTDTQYF.

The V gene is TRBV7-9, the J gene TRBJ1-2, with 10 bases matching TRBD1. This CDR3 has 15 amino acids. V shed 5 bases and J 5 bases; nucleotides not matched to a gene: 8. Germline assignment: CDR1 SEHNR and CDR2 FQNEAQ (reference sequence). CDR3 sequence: CASSIKRTGGYGYTF. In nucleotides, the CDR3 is TGTGCCAGCAGCATAAAAAGGACAGGGGGATATGGCTACACCTTC.